A single T cell receptor beta chain is shown here with its context. With 1 base clipped from V and 4 bases from J, the junction kept 5 bases outside the gene matches. Per the germline V gene, CDR1 is SEHNR and CDR2 is FQNEAQ (reference sequence). CDR3 length: 15 amino acids. Only in-frame clones appear in the TCRdb table, and some are missing; sequencing was by immunoSEQ multiplex PCR. The sample has approximately 68,000 clones, 87% seen once; the top ten hold about 7%. The record originates from a study of blood T cell repertoires in COVID-19. Whole-study context: Sources were T cells, B-cell-depleted T cells, or PBMCs; the material itself was cDNA or gDNA.

Sequencing was done on a sample of peripheral blood. This receptor was identified in a man aged 45-65 years with active COVID-19. The V call is TRBV7-9, the J call TRBJ2-7, with 9 bases lining up with TRBD1. Here the CDR3 reads CASSLEQGATYEQYF. The CDR3 bases are TGTGCCAGCAGCTTAGAACAGGGGGCGACTTACGAGCAGTACTTC.